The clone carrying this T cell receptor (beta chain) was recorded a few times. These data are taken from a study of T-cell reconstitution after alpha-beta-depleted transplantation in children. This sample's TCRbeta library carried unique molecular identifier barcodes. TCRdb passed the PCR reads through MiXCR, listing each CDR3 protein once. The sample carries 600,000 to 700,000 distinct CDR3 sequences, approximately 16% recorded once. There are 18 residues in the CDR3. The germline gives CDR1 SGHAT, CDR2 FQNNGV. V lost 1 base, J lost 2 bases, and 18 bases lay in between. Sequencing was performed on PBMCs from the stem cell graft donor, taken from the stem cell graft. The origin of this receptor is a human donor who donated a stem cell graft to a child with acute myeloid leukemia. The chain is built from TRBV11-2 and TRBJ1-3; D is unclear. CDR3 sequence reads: CASSLGYVNPTPGNTIYF. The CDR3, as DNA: TGTGCCAGCAGCTTAGGTTATGTTAACCCGACGCCTGGAAACACCATATATTTT. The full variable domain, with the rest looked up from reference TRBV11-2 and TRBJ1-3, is EAGVAQSPRYKIIEKRQSVAFWCNPISGHATLYWYQQILGQGPKLLIQFQNNGVVDDSQLPKDRFSAERLKGVDSTLKIQPAKLEDSAVYLCASSLGYVNPTPGNTIYFGEGSWLTVV.